This section outlines one T cell receptor (beta chain) sequence together with its context. It has no known antigen specificity. It has no much larger one-base neighbor in the sample; base qualities were not kept. The immunoSEQ Assay, a bias-controlled multiplex PCR, was used to amplify TCRbeta CDR3 regions from genomic DNA. The study's own analysis went as follows. Within the assay, amplification of reference gene primers was used to estimate how many nucleated cells each sample contained. Sequence reads were collapsed and filtered to measure the absolute abundance of every unique TCRbeta CDR3 rearrangement. For each sample, productive Simpson clonality was calculated as the square root of Simpson's diversity index over productive rearrangements. TCRdb provides this immuneACCESS table in a form limited to in-frame rearrangements. Some clones are lacking; in checked studies, under half of them reflect an unresolved V gene, and why the rest are absent is not known. That table gives V, J and clone size, and the DNA gave D and trimming. Within this sample are about 240,000 clones, with approximately 83% of them counted one time only. Jointly, the top ten make up roughly 9.6% of the sample.

The data were taken from a study of blood T cell repertoires in COVID-19 (dated by TCRdb to the early 2020s). Regarding the complete study: Samples from collaborators originated in the United States, Italy and Spain and spanned both the acute and convalescent phases of COVID-19. Where available, HLA class I and class II types were taken from metadata supplied by the sample provider and were not determined by assay-based typing. Samples came from the ongoing ImmuneRACE study (first 160 participants) plus 1,254 subjects from 6 global collaborators. Deeply sampled blood TCRbeta repertoires from subjects exposed to, actively infected with, or recovered from COVID-19 were included in the dataset. Sample metadata almost always included a de-identified subject ID, COVID-19 status, age in years and sex. The prospective study material was composed of cDNA or gDNA derived from T cells, B-cell-depleted T cells, or PBMCs. The repertoires were released in a freely available public database intended as a resource for research on the immune response to SARS-CoV-2.

The junction shows trimming of 0 bases on V and 2 bases on J, plus 8 bases between the germline ends. The germline V gene provides CDR1 SGDLS and CDR2 YYNGEE. There are 14 amino acids in the CDR3, from cysteine to phenylalanine inclusive. The only DNA kept is the CDR3, 42 bases in frame from the first base. Collaborating institutions collected whole blood in K2EDTA tubes following their own protocols. Collaborator samples were shipped for TCRbeta analysis as frozen whole blood, isolated PBMCs, or DNA extracted from either sample type. On the study overall, not on this receptor specifically: Clinical and demographic metadata were provided uncurated, with the amount varying by source and participant.

Sequenced sample: peripheral blood. The sequence is built from TRBV9 and TRBJ1-2; TRBD1 is possibly the D segment (5 matching bases). The sequence was obtained from an elderly woman with acute or convalescent COVID-19. The DNA is as follows: TGTGCCAGCAGCGTAGGGGCAGGGAACTATGGCTACACCTTC. Translation gives CASSVGAGNYGYTF.